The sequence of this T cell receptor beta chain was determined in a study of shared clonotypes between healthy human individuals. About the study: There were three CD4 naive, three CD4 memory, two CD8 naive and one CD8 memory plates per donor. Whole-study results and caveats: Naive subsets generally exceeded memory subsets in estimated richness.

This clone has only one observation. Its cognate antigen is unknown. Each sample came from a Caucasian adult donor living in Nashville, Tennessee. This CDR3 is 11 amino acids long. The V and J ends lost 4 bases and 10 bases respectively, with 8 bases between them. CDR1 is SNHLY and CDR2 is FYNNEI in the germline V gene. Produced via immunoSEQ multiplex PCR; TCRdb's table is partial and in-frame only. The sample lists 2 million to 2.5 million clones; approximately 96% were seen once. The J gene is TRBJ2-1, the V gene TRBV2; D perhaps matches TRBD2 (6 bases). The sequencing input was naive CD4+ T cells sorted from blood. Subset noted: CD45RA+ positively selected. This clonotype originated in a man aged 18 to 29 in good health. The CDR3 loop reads CASSGRGEQFF. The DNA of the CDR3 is TGTGCCAGCAGTGGGAGGGGAGAGCAGTTCTTC.